Below are 28 T cell receptor beta chains sequenced from a single sample in a study of OX40 agonist ivuxolimab in advanced cancers. TCRdb keeps only in-frame clones here, not all; method: immunoSEQ multiplex PCR. The table shows 70,000 or so clones, with 80% to 90% occurring only once. Sequences were derived from CD4+ or CD8+ T cells sorted from blood, sampled in a trial of the OX40 agonist ivuxolimab. The receptors stem from an adult with an advanced solid tumor such as melanoma, head and neck, liver or kidney cancer.

This sequence joins TRBV20-1 and TRBJ2-7; no clear D gene. CDR1 and CDR2 (germline): DFQATT, SNEGSKA (reference sequence). The CDR3 has 11 residues. V lost 5 bases to trimming and J lost 2 bases, with 7 bases between them. This CDR3 is CSAGGPYEQYF. The CDR3 DNA sequence: TGCAGTGCTGGCGGCCCCTACGAGCAGTACTTC.

The rearrangement uses TRBV30 and TRBJ1-2; 12 nucleotides align to TRBD1. Trimming removed 4 bases from V and 4 bases from J; junction bases left unmatched: 13. The germline CDR1 and CDR2 sequences are GTSNPN and SVGIG (reference sequence). This CDR3 is built from 17 residues. CDR3 sequence reads: CAWKGTGGEARAYGYTF. The CDR3 DNA reads as TGTGCCTGGAAGGGGACAGGGGGCGAAGCTCGGGCCTATGGCTACACCTTC.

The rearrangement joins TRBV9 to TRBJ2-3; TRBD2 aligns across 12 bases. Unmatched junction bases numbered 4, after V lost 3 bases and J lost 2 bases. Germline V gene sequence: CDR1 SGDLS, CDR2 YYNGEE. CDR3 length equals 16 residues. Here the CDR3 reads CASSALAGGYTDTQYF. The CDR3 DNA reads TGTGCCAGCAGCGCACTAGCGGGGGGATACACAGATACGCAGTATTTT.

The chain links TRBV6-1 to TRBJ1-5, with D perhaps matching TRBD1 (6 bases). Trimming took 9 bases from V and 8 from J, leaving 11 bases between them. The CDR3 is 11 amino acids. The germline V gene has CDR1 MNHNS and CDR2 SASEGT. Here the CDR3 DNA reads TGTGCCAGTGGGGGCGTGAAGCCCCAGCATTTT. This encodes CASGGVKPQHF.

The chain is built from TRBV6-1 and TRBJ2-6; no reliable D call. V shed 6 bases and J shed 0 bases, with 9 bases lying between them. The CDR3 length is 15 residues. Looked up from germline, CDR1 is MNHNS and CDR2 is SASEGT. The CDR3 nucleotides are TGTGCCAGCAGACCCCGCCTCTCTGGGGCCAACGTCCTGACTTTC. Protein sequence: CASRPRLSGANVLTF.

The chain couples TRBV6-1 to TRBJ1-6; 7 nucleotides align to TRBD1. Germline CDR1 is MNHNS and CDR2 is SASEGT. The CDR3 is 14 amino acids. Trimming removed 5 bases from V and 8 bases from J; junction bases left unmatched: 6. CDR3 DNA: TGTGCCAGCAGTAGGACAGGTAGTGATTCACCCCTCCACTTT. Protein product: CASSRTGSDSPLHF.

V is TRBV6-5 and J is TRBJ2-7, with 9 positions matching TRBD1. Germline V gives CDR1 MNHEY, CDR2 SVGAGI. The CDR3 is 15 amino acids. Unmatched junction bases numbered 8, after V lost 8 bases and J lost 0 bases. This chain's CDR3 is CASSGQGSGSYEQYF. The CDR3 DNA reads TGTGCCAGCTCGGGACAGGGTTCAGGCTCCTACGAGCAGTACTTC.

The table lists this clone with a count of one. V gene TRBV5-6 combines with J gene TRBJ1-1; 8 bases are shared with TRBD1. The germline gives CDR1 SGHDT, CDR2 YYEEEE. The junction had 8 bases not matched to a gene; V was cut back by 5 bases and J by 2 bases. The CDR3 is 15 residues long. CDR3 in amino acids: CASSYRGGRNTEAFF. CDR3 sequence (DNA): TGTGCCAGCAGTTACAGGGGGGGACGAAACACTGAAGCTTTCTTT.

This clone is judged medium-sized. The chain carries TRBV7-9 and TRBJ1-1; TRBD1 might be the D (6 bases). The CDR3 has 15 amino acids. With 1 base removed from V and 2 bases from J, the gap between germline ends came to 11 bases. The germline gives CDR1 SEHNR, CDR2 FQNEAQ (reference sequence). The CDR3 DNA reads TGTGCCAGCAGCTTAGAGGGAGGGGGAAACACTGAAGCTTTCTTT. It specifies CASSLEGGGNTEAFF. Full variable domain (remainder filled in from reference TRBV7-9 and TRBJ1-1): DTGVSQNPRHKITKRGQNVTFRCDPISEHNRLYWYRQTLGQGPEFLTYFQNEAQLEKSRLLSDRFSAERPKGSFSTLEIQRTEQGDSAMYLCASSLEGGGNTEAFFGQGTRLTVV.

V gene TRBV7-6 combines with J gene TRBJ2-5; D gene ambiguous. Trimming removed 1 base from V and 1 base from J, with 7 bases in between. The CDR3 extends over 14 amino acids. Germline V gene sequence: CDR1 SGHVS, CDR2 FNYEAQ. In DNA form, the CDR3 reads TGTGCCAGCAGCTTAGGGTTCCTCCAAGAGACCCAGTACTTC. This gives the protein CASSLGFLQETQYF.

The chain has TRBV6-5 and TRBJ1-3, with D hard to call. V was cut by 7 bases and J by 0 bases, with 13 bases left in between. The CDR3 totals 15 residues. Germline CDR1 is MNHEY and CDR2 is SVGAGI. As DNA, the CDR3 is TGTGCCAGCAAGGAGGGTCCAGCCTCTGGAAACACCATATATTTT. It yields the protein CASKEGPASGNTIYF.

The rearrangement joins TRBV4-2 to TRBJ2-3, with D perhaps TRBD2 (6 bases). Germline V CDR1 and CDR2: LGHNA, YNFKEQ. Trimming stripped 1 base from V and 6 bases from J, with 17 bases between. This CDR3 spans 16 amino acids. The DNA for the CDR3 is TGTGCCAGCAGCCAAGTGGGACTCTCACCGAGCGATACGCAGTATTTT. The encoded protein is CASSQVGLSPSDTQYF.

The chain links TRBV30 to TRBJ1-2, with D unclear. The CDR3 has 12 residues. The germline V gene has CDR1 GTSNPN and CDR2 SVGIG (reference sequence). V was trimmed by 0 bases and J by 13 bases, leaving 15 bases between them. The DNA for the CDR3 is TGTGCCTGGAGTGTCCCGCCCCTGGACTGCACCTTC. Translation gives CAWSVPPLDCTF.

This clone occurred once. The V and J genes are TRBV5-1 and TRBJ1-2, with 7 bases lining up with TRBD1. Germline CDR1 reads SGHRS; CDR2 reads YFSETQ. V shed 0 bases, J shed 7 bases, and the junction held 9 bases outside the gene matches. The CDR3 has 15 amino acids. CDR3 nucleotide sequence: TGCGCCAGCAGCTTGGTACAGGGGACCGGGGGTGGCTACACCTTC. It specifies CASSLVQGTGGGYTF.

V is TRBV5-1 and J is TRBJ2-7; D may be TRBD2 (7 bases). This CDR3 has 17 residues. The V and J ends lost 1 base and 6 bases respectively, with 23 bases between them. Germline CDR1 SGHRS, CDR2 YFSETQ. The CDR3 spells CASSLIGLRGGASEQYF. In nucleotides, the CDR3 is TGCGCCAGCAGCTTGATTGGTTTGCGAGGGGGGGCATCCGAGCAGTACTTC. The entire variable domain, with the rest obtained from reference TRBV5-1 and TRBJ2-7, is as follows: KAGVTQTPRYLIKTRGQQVTLSCSPISGHRSVSWYQQTPGQGLQFLFEYFSETQRNKGNFPGRFSGRQFSNSRSEMNVSTLELGDSALYLCASSLIGLRGGASEQYFGPGTRLTVT.

The rearrangement links TRBV5-4 to TRBJ2-7; TRBD2 matches at 7 bases. V dropped 2 bases and J dropped 2; count of bases not matched to a gene: 4. The CDR3 runs 14 residues. Germline loops: CDR1 SGHNT, CDR2 YYREEE (reference sequence). Here the CDR3 reads CASSFPGLAYEQYF. In nucleotides, the CDR3 is TGTGCCAGCAGCTTTCCAGGACTAGCCTACGAGCAGTACTTC.

The rearrangement joins TRBV6-1 to TRBJ2-2; 7 bases agree with TRBD1. Germline loops: CDR1 MNHNS, CDR2 SASEGT. This CDR3 is 15 amino acids long. Germline trimming cut 4 bases from V and 5 bases from J; bases unmatched to any gene: 7. The CDR3 protein is CASSARRQGTGELFF. DNA for the CDR3: TGTGCCAGCAGTGCTAGACGACAGGGAACCGGGGAGCTGTTTTTT.

The rearrangement uses TRBV20-1 and TRBJ1-1, with D maybe TRBD1 (5 bases). Per germline, CDR1 DFQATT and CDR2 SNEGSKA (reference sequence). Trimming pared 6 bases from V and 10 bases from J, leaving 15 bases between. This CDR3 region has 11 residues. Here the CDR3 DNA reads TGCAGTGCCCCGACCCGGGGGAGAGCTTTCTTT. It encodes CSAPTRGRAFF.

The chain uses TRBV27 and TRBJ1-1; D unresolved. Germline assignment: CDR1 MNHEY and CDR2 SMNVEV (reference sequence). The CDR3 runs to 14 residues. Trimming removed 3 bases from V and 0 bases from J, with 8 bases in between. The chain's CDR3 is CASSFKQMNTEAFF. The CDR3 DNA follows: TGTGCCAGCAGTTTCAAGCAAATGAACACTGAAGCTTTCTTT.

Concerning this clone itself: This may stem from a read error, because a much larger clone lies one nucleotide away. Distinct nucleotide sequences in the sample also encode this CDR3. The chain links TRBV6-1 to TRBJ1-1; no clear D. This CDR3 region has 13 residues. The V gene lost 10 bases and the J gene lost 7 bases, with 19 bases spanning the gap. CDR1 MNHNS and CDR2 SASEGT come from the germline V gene. The DNA of the CDR3 is TGTGCCACGTCCTTCGGGATAAATGGTGAAGCTTTCTTT. It translates to CATSFGINGEAFF.

The J gene is TRBJ1-5, the V gene TRBV6-5; D is undetermined. V lost 6 bases to trimming and J lost 5 bases, with 17 bases between them. CDR3 size: 15 residues. CDR1 is MNHEY and CDR2 is SVGAGI in the germline V gene. The DNA for the CDR3 is TGTGCCAGCAGGCGAGGCGGGAGTGCGTATCAGCCCCAGCATTTT. Protein: CASRRGGSAYQPQHF.

With regard to this clone: The identical CDR3 is also encoded by other nucleotide sequences in the sample. This chain uses TRBV5-1 with TRBJ1-4; the D is unclear. CDR1 is SGHRS and CDR2 is YFSETQ in the germline V gene. The V and J ends lost 4 bases and 5 bases respectively, with 12 bases between them. The CDR3 spans 14 residues. The CDR3 DNA reads TGCGCCAGCAGCCCGGGGTTCACCAATGAAAAACTGTTTTTT. This translates into CASSPGFTNEKLFF.

In this sample, this clone turned up once. The V gene is TRBV2, the J gene TRBJ2-5, with 11 nucleotides matching TRBD2. With V trimmed by 4 bases and J by 6 bases, 7 bases remained unmatched. The germline gives CDR1 SNHLY, CDR2 FYNNEI. CDR3 length: 15 residues. The CDR3, as DNA: TGTGCCAGCAGTGTTAGCGGGGGGGCGGCTAAGACCCAGTACTTC. It encodes CASSVSGGAAKTQYF.

Comments on this clone: In the same sample, other DNA sequences code for this CDR3. The chain employs TRBV6-5 and TRBJ1-1; 8 nucleotides match TRBD1. The junction had 7 bases not matched to a gene; V was cut back by 6 bases and J by 1 base. Germline CDR1 reads MNHEY; CDR2 reads SVGAGI. CDR3 length: 15 residues. This chain's CDR3 is CASSSSGTGNTEAFF. As DNA, the CDR3 is TGTGCCAGCAGCAGCTCCGGGACAGGGAACACTGAAGCTTTCTTT.

The chain is built from TRBV27 and TRBJ2-3, with D tentatively TRBD1 or TRBD2 (5 bases each). The length of the CDR3 is 16 residues. Looked up from germline, CDR1 is MNHEY and CDR2 is SMNVEV (reference sequence). V lost 5 bases to trimming and J lost 1 base, with 16 bases between them. The DNA for the CDR3 is TGTGCCAGCAGTCCGGTTTCGGGGCGCGGCACAGATACGCAGTATTTT. Translation gives CASSPVSGRGTDTQYF.

The rearrangement uses TRBV6-1 and TRBJ2-3; D gene ambiguous. Germline CDR1 reads MNHNS; CDR2 reads SASEGT. V was clipped by 5 bases and J by 2 bases, with 11 bases between them. This CDR3 contains 14 residues. CDR3 loop: CASSLRRSTDTQYF. The CDR3 bases are TGTGCCAGCAGTCTGAGACGTTCCACAGATACGCAGTATTTT.

V and J are TRBV28 and TRBJ2-1; possibly TRBD2 for D (6 bases). Trimming removed 3 bases at V and 6 bases at J, with 15 bases between. Germline CDR1 is MDHEN and CDR2 is SYDVKM. This CDR3 has 15 amino acids. The CDR3 coding sequence is TGTGCCAGCAGTTTGGCGGGGTCCCTAAGCAATGAGCAGTTCTTC. The encoded protein is CASSLAGSLSNEQFF.

This chain uses TRBV7-4 with TRBJ1-3, with D unresolved. The germline V gene has CDR1 SGHVT and CDR2 SQSDAQ. V lost 6 bases and J 1 base, leaving 22 bases between the germline ends. This CDR3 is built from 18 residues. The CDR3, as DNA: TGTGCCAGCAGTTTCCCCCAGTCGTTCCTTAAATCTGGAAACACCATATATTTT. It translates to CASSFPQSFLKSGNTIYF. The entire variable domain, with the rest obtained from reference TRBV7-4 and TRBJ1-3, is as follows: GAGVSQSPRYKVAKRGRDVALRCDSISGHVTLYWYRQTLGQGSEVLTYSQSDAQRDKSGRPSGRFSAERPERSVSTLKIQRTEQGDSAVYLCASSFPQSFLKSGNTIYFGEGSWLTVV.